This TCR beta chain comes out of a study of metastatic and nonmetastatic thyroid tumors. At the level of the study: Comparison of repertoires was carried out across blood and tumor or nodule tissue from malignant and benign thyroid patients.

CDR1 DFQATT and CDR2 SNEGSKA come from the germline V gene (reference sequence). This CDR3 has 13 amino acids. J lost 7 bases, V lost 1 base, and 6 bases had no gene match. TCRdb reanalyzed the PCR reads via MiXCR. This sample has tens of thousands of clones, with around 15% found just once. Before thyroid surgery, none of the patients had received any treatment. This clone was seen at least ten times. Sample: blood. This rearrangement joins TRBV20-1 to TRBJ1-2, with 7 positions matching TRBD1. The TCR originated in a male donor with papillary thyroid cancer or a benign thyroid nodule (not recorded which). Some clones in this sample may be carry-over from other donors' samples. The CDR3 loop is CSARVQGSTGYTF. DNA of the CDR3: TGCAGTGCTAGAGTACAGGGGAGTACTGGCTACACCTTC.